This record looks at one T cell receptor (beta chain) sequence and its context. The antigen remains unidentified. This entry is derived from a study of T cell responses to AZD1222 COVID-19 vaccine. Study overall: Second-dose recipients at about 4 or about 12 weeks were treated as one pooled group. Whole-study findings and limits: Spike-specific TCR repertoires showed rising breadth and depth after two AZD1222 doses.

Profiling relied on immunoSEQ multiplex PCR, and the TCRdb table lists in-frame clones only, not all of them. The profile shows around 120,000 clones, approximately 91% of them singletons. Germline V gene data show CDR1 as SGHVS and CDR2 as FQNEAQ. The CDR3 has 18 residues. V was pared by 2 bases and J by 4 bases, with 14 bases of the junction left unmatched. The genes are TRBV7-8 and TRBJ2-5, with 9 bases that match TRBD1. The receptor comes from an adult in good health. This specimen was peripheral blood, taken on day 0 of AZD1222 vaccination. The CDR3 DNA reads as TGTGCCAGCAGCTTAAGAGTTCCAGGGACAGGGCGCCGAGAGACCCAGTACTTC. As protein: CASSLRVPGTGRRETQYF.